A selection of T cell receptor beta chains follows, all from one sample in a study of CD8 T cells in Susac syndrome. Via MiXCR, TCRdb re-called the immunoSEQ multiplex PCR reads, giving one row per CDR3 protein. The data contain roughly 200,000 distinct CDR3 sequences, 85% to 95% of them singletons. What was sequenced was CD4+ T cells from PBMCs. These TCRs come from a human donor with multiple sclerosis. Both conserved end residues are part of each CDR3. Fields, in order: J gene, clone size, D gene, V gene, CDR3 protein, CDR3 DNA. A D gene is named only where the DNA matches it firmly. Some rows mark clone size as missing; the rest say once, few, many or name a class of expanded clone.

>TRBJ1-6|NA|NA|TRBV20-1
CSARDTGQTNSPLHF
TGCAGTGCTAGAGATACAGGACAGACCAATTCACCCCTCCACTTT
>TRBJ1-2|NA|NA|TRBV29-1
CSVSGQANYGYTF
TGCAGCGTTTCGGGACAAGCTAACTATGGCTACACCTTC
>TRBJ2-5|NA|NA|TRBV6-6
CASSYGGPETQYF
TGTGCCAGCAGTTACGGGGGGCCAGAGACCCAGTACTTC
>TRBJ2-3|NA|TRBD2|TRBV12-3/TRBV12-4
CASSLSGGQGTQYF
TGTGCCAGCAGTCTTAGCGGGGGCCAAGGTACGCAGTATTTT
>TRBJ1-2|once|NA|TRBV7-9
CASSYVSGRQSNYGYTF
TGTGCCAGCAGCTACGTGTCGGGCCGGCAATCAAACTATGGCTACACCTTC
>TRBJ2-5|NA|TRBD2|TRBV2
CASSATSRETQYF
TGTGCCAGCAGCGCGACTAGCAGGGAGACCCAGTACTTC
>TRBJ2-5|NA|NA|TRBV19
CASSSRDVETQYF
TGTGCCAGTAGTTCCCGGGACGTTGAGACCCAGTACTTC
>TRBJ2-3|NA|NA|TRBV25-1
CASRWGVGESTDTQYF
TGTGCCAGCAGATGGGGGGTCGGGGAGAGCACAGATACGCAGTATTTT
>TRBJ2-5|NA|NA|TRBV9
CASSPERLAMGETQYF
TGTGCCAGCAGCCCCGAACGTCTAGCCATGGGGGAGACCCAGTACTTC
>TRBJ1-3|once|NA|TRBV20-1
CSAIRVGNTIYF
TGCAGTGCTATCAGGGTTGGAAACACCATATATTTT
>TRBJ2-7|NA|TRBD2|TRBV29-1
CSASGTSGGSYEQYF
TGCAGCGCTAGCGGGACTAGCGGGGGCTCCTACGAGCAGTACTTC
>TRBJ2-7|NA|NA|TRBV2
CASSLELGSYEQYF
TGTGCCAGCAGCCTCGAGTTGGGCTCCTACGAGCAGTACTTC
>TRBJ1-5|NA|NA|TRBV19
CASSMTVNQPQHF
TGTGCCAGTAGTATGACAGTTAATCAGCCCCAGCATTTT
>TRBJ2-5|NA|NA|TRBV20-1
CSASSRGPWETQYF
TGCAGTGCTAGCTCCCGGGGGCCATGGGAGACCCAGTACTTC
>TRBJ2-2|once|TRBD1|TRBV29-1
CSVGFGTANTGELFF
TGCAGCGTTGGTTTTGGGACAGCGAACACCGGGGAGCTGTTTTTT
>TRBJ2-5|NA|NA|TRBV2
CASSERARGETQYF
TGTGCCAGCAGTGAAAGGGCCCGAGGAGAGACCCAGTACTTC
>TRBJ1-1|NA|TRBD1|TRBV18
CASSSGQGRNTEAFF
TGTGCCAGCTCAAGCGGACAGGGTAGGAACACTGAAGCTTTCTTT
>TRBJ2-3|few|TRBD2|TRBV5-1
CASSLTSGGTDTQYF
TGTGCCAGCAGTCTGACTAGCGGGGGCACAGATACGCAGTATTTT
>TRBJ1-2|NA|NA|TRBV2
CASRRVAGPYGYTF
TGTGCCAGCCGGCGCGTCGCGGGTCCCTATGGCTACACCTTC
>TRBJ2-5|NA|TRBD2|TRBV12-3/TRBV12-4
CASSLFSGVGETQYF
TGTGCCAGCAGTTTATTTAGCGGGGTCGGCGAGACCCAGTACTTC
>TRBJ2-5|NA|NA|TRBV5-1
CASSVQETQYF
TGCGCCAGCAGCGTCCAAGAGACCCAGTACTTC
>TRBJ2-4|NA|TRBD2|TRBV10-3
CAISASSGGELAKNIQYF
TGTGCCATCAGTGCGTCTAGCGGGGGGGAACTAGCCAAAAACATTCAGTACTTC
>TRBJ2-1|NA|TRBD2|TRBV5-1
CASSLRLSGGSANEQFF
TGCGCCAGCAGCTTGAGGCTCAGCGGGGGCAGTGCCAATGAGCAGTTCTTC
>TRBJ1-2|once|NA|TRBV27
CASSHPIDGYTF
TGTGCCAGCAGTCATCCCATCGATGGCTACACCTTC